This TCR beta chain is drawn from a study of T cell responses to AZD1222 COVID-19 vaccine. Study-level findings and limits: With dominance at 160-218 and 743-854, vaccine-associated CD4 TCRs spanned spike. Within unmutated variant regions lay the reported targets of nearly half of spike-specific TCRs. Possibly, clonal diversity was underestimated; donors were largely white British and included more females. Just a handful of AZD1222 recipients were seropositive at baseline.

The V segment lost 0 bases and the J segment 10 bases; nucleotides outside the gene matches: 7. Germline-derived CDR1 and CDR2 are LGHNA and YNFKEQ. The CDR3 is 14 residues long. Profiled with immunoSEQ multiplex PCR; TCRdb holds only in-frame clones, not every one. The sample shows approximately 80,000 clones, around 90% of them seen only once. With regard to this clone: Its specificity is unknown.

The sequence came from an adult in good health. The specimen comprised peripheral blood, sampled on day 0 of MenACWY control vaccination. The chain joins TRBV4-2 to TRBJ1-1, with 8 bases fitting TRBD1. The CDR3 spells CASSQDVTGGLAFF. The CDR3, as DNA: TGTGCCAGCAGCCAAGACGTAACAGGGGGGCTAGCTTTCTTT.